The 12 T cell receptor beta chains below all came from one sample that was sequenced in a study of blood T cell repertoires in COVID-19. Data came from immunoSEQ multiplex PCR; TCRdb stores just in-frame clones and leaves some out. The table lists about 210,000 clones, roughly 81% of them singletons. Sequencing was performed on peripheral blood. The receptors stem from a woman aged 45-65 years with active or convalescent COVID-19.

J is TRBJ2-7 and V is TRBV5-6; 9 bases fit TRBD1. V lost 4 bases, J lost 3 bases, and 8 bases stayed unmatched. CDR3 length equals 15 residues. CDR1 and CDR2 from the germline V gene are SGHDT and YYEEEE. The DNA for the CDR3 is TGTGCCAGCAGCGGCCGAGGACAGGGGCACTACGAGCAGTACTTC. Encoded protein: CASSGRGQGHYEQYF.

This chain's CDR3 is CASSAVGANNYGYTF. The CDR3 coding sequence is TGTGCCAGCAGTGCCGTGGGGGCAAATAACTATGGCTACACCTTC. V gene TRBV28 combines with J gene TRBJ1-2, with D possibly being TRBD1 (6 bases). V was clipped by 5 bases and J by 1 base, with 14 bases between them. The CDR3 contains 15 residues. Per germline, CDR1 MDHEN and CDR2 SYDVKM.

The chain links TRBV5-1 to TRBJ2-2; D remains ambiguous. V lost 2 bases and J lost 2, with 7 bases in between. This CDR3 has 14 residues. The germline gives CDR1 SGHRS, CDR2 YFSETQ. The CDR3 here is CASSFGHNTGELFF. In DNA form, the CDR3 reads TGCGCCAGCAGCTTTGGGCATAACACCGGGGAGCTGTTTTTT.

Only one count was recorded for this clone. This chain joins TRBV5-5 and TRBJ2-7; D remains ambiguous. From germline, CDR1 is SGHKS and CDR2 YYEKEE (reference sequence). Between the trimmed V and J ends, which lost 2 bases and 3 bases, there was a span of 6 bases. The CDR3 consists of 12 residues. CDR3 region: CASSFGDYEQYF. CDR3 nucleotides: TGTGCCAGCAGCTTCGGAGACTACGAGCAGTACTTC.

CDR3 sequence (DNA): TGTGCCAGCAGCCAAGGGACATTGAAGACTTTTGATGAGACCTTC. Encoded protein: CASSQGTLKTFDETF. The rearrangement joins TRBV3-1 (or the pseudogene TRBV3-2) to TRBJ1-2; tentative D call: TRBD1 (5 bases). The CDR3 length is 15 residues. Deletions cut 1 base from V and 14 bases from J, with 23 bases between. Germline assignment: CDR1 LGHDT and CDR2 YNNKEL (reference sequence).

This chain links TRBV23-1 with TRBJ2-1; 9 bases match TRBD1. TRBV23-1 is marked as an open reading frame, function uncertain. V was clipped by 3 bases and J by 7 bases; unmatched bases: 4. This CDR3 has 14 amino acids. As DNA, the CDR3 is TGCGCCAGCAGTCACGGGACAGGGCCGAATGAGCAGTTCTTC. It codes for CASSHGTGPNEQFF.

The chain recombines TRBV4-1 with TRBJ2-7, with D unresolved. The CDR3 contains 15 residues. The germline V and J ends were trimmed by 8 bases and 1 base, with 18 bases remaining between them. Germline assignment: CDR1 MGHRA and CDR2 YSYEKL. The CDR3 loop reads CASSLSYSYSYEQYF. The CDR3 DNA follows: TGCGCCAGCTCACTAAGCTACTCCTATTCCTACGAGCAGTACTTC.

This clone occurred many times. The chain carries TRBV5-1 and TRBJ1-1, with 8 bases identical to TRBD1. CDR3 size: 15 residues. Unmatched junction bases numbered 1, after V lost 0 bases and J lost 0 bases. CDR1 is SGHRS and CDR2 is YFSETQ in the germline V gene. The CDR3 sequence: CASSLGQGMNTEAFF. Written as DNA, the CDR3 is TGCGCCAGCAGCTTGGGACAGGGGATGAACACTGAAGCTTTCTTT.

This clone has only a few counts. This chain links TRBV28 with TRBJ2-2; tentatively, D is TRBD1 (6 bases). Germline values: CDR1 MDHEN, CDR2 SYDVKM. Trimming took off 4 bases at V and 4 bases at J, with 25 bases between the two ends. This CDR3 region has 19 residues. As DNA, the CDR3 is TGTGCCAGCAGTTCCCACCTAGGCTCCGTAGCAGGGGCCACCGGGGAGCTGTTTTTT. Amino acid sequence: CASSSHLGSVAGATGELFF.

The genes are TRBV10-3 and TRBJ2-3; 10 nucleotides agree with TRBD2. The V segment lost 5 bases and the J segment 4 bases; nucleotides outside the gene matches: 3. CDR3 size: 14 residues. The germline V gene encodes CDR1 ENHRY and CDR2 SYGVKD. CDR3 loop: CAISNLAGADTQYF. CDR3 in DNA: TGTGCCATCAGTAACCTAGCGGGGGCAGATACGCAGTATTTT.

This clone appeared once. The chain joins TRBV5-1 to TRBJ2-2; no definite D call. Germline V gene lookup returns CDR1 SGHRS and CDR2 YFSETQ. CDR3 size: 13 residues. The ends were cut back, 0 bases at V and 5 bases at J, with 5 bases in the middle. In DNA, the CDR3 is TGCGCCAGCAGCTTGGACGGGACCGGGGAGCTGTTTTTT. Amino acid sequence: CASSLDGTGELFF.

This chain links TRBV9 with TRBJ1-5, with D tentatively TRBD1 (5 bases). Deletions cut 4 bases from V and 3 bases from J, with 8 bases between. In germline, CDR1 is SGDLS, CDR2 YYNGEE. The CDR3 has 13 residues. In nucleotides, the CDR3 is TGTGCCAGCAGCTCAGGGTTCAATCAGCCCCAGCATTTT. Translated: CASSSGFNQPQHF.